A single sample is the source of the 24 T cell receptor beta chains below, sequenced in a study of cytomegalovirus exposure and HLA in healthy donors. PCR primers comprised 60 Vbeta and 13 Jbeta primers. Sequencing was performed with immunoSEQ multiplex PCR; in TCRdb, only in-frame clones are kept and a portion is missing. In the table there are approximately 240,000 clones, around 89% of which are singletons. What was sequenced was PBMCs. These TCRs come from a woman between 18 and 29 years old in good health and CMV-seronegative.

The V and J genes are TRBV19 and TRBJ2-1; no firm D call. CDR1 and CDR2 from the germline V gene are LNHDA and SQIVND (reference sequence). The CDR3 has 14 amino acids. Trimming took off 1 base at V and 7 bases at J, with 11 bases between the two ends. CDR3 DNA sequence: TGTGCCAGTAGTATAGCAGCAGGTTTGAATGAGCAGTTCTTC. Its protein is CASSIAAGLNEQFF.

The gene calls are TRBV5-1 and TRBJ1-1; D is unresolved. The germline V gene encodes CDR1 SGHRS and CDR2 YFSETQ. Between the trimmed V and J ends, which lost 1 base and 0 bases, there was a span of 13 bases. The CDR3 contains 16 residues. This CDR3 is CASSLSTWSLNTEAFF. The CDR3 DNA follows: TGCGCCAGCAGCTTGTCCACGTGGAGTTTGAACACTGAAGCTTTCTTT. Full variable domain (outside the CDR3, taken from reference TRBV5-1 and TRBJ1-1): KAGVTQTPRYLIKTRGQQVTLSCSPISGHRSVSWYQQTPGQGLQFLFEYFSETQRNKGNFPGRFSGRQFSNSRSEMNVSTLELGDSALYLCASSLSTWSLNTEAFFGQGTRLTVV.

V gene TRBV15 combines with J gene TRBJ2-5; weak D call: TRBD2 (5 bases). This CDR3 has 15 residues. Trimming pared 2 bases from V and 4 bases from J, leaving 14 bases between. Per the germline V gene, CDR1 is LNHNV and CDR2 is YYDKDF (reference sequence). As DNA, the CDR3 is TGTGCCACCAGCAGACCTGTTTTCGGGGTAGAGACCCAGTACTTC. This sequence encodes CATSRPVFGVETQYF.

This rearrangement joins TRBV7-2 to TRBJ1-2; D not certain. Germline loops: CDR1 SGHTA, CDR2 FQGNSA. The CDR3 loop spans 15 amino acids. Trimming shortened V by 0 bases and J by 6 bases, and 14 bases separated the two germline ends. Here the CDR3 DNA reads TGTGCCAGCAGCTTAGCCCGCCGCGCCGCTGATGGCTACACCTTC. Protein: CASSLARRAADGYTF.

The genes are TRBV28 and TRBJ1-5, with D hard to call. Germline CDR1 and CDR2: MDHEN and SYDVKM. The germline V and J ends were trimmed by 8 bases and 5 bases, with 13 bases remaining between them. The CDR3 is 13 amino acids. This CDR3 reads CASWRGNDQPQHF. CDR3 in DNA: TGTGCCAGCTGGAGAGGGAACGATCAGCCCCAGCATTTT.

V and J are TRBV9 and TRBJ2-4, with 7 positions matching TRBD2. The CDR3 runs 17 residues. J gave up 0 bases and V 4 bases, and 10 bases lay outside the gene matches. Germline V gene sequence: CDR1 SGDLS, CDR2 YYNGEE. CDR3 residues: CASSPGGGLLAKNIQYF. CDR3 DNA sequence: TGTGCCAGCAGCCCGGGCGGGGGACTTCTAGCCAAAAACATTCAGTACTTC.

The chain is built from TRBV10-3 and TRBJ1-2, with TRBD1 as a possible D gene (6 bases). In germline, CDR1 is ENHRY, CDR2 SYGVKD. The CDR3 is 14 residues long. V was cut by 0 bases and J by 4 bases, with 9 bases left in between. DNA of the CDR3: TGTGCCATCAGTGAGTCTACAGGGTCCTATGGCTACACCTTC. Translating gives CAISESTGSYGYTF.

The chain employs TRBV6-1 and TRBJ1-3; no definite D call. Germline V gives CDR1 MNHNS, CDR2 SASEGT. Trimming took 3 bases from V and 4 from J, leaving 10 bases between them. This CDR3 has 14 amino acids. The CDR3 region has the DNA TGTGCCAGCAGTGATTCATATGGCGGAAACACCATATATTTT. It encodes CASSDSYGGNTIYF.

J is TRBJ2-5 and V is TRBV11-2; D unclear. The V gene lost 4 bases and the J gene lost 3 bases, with 6 bases spanning the gap. Germline V lookup: CDR1 SGHAT, CDR2 FQNNGV. The CDR3 consists of 12 residues. The CDR3 is CASSSQKETQYF. Written as DNA, the CDR3 is TGTGCCAGCAGCTCCCAGAAAGAGACCCAGTACTTC.

The chain combines TRBV6-1 with TRBJ2-3; 9 bases are shared with TRBD2. Germline V lookup: CDR1 MNHNS, CDR2 SASEGT. The CDR3 contains 14 residues. V was pared by 8 bases and J by 4 bases, with 7 bases of the junction left unmatched. This CDR3 reads CASGQRGASDTQYF. As DNA, the CDR3 is TGTGCCAGCGGTCAGCGGGGGGCCTCAGATACGCAGTATTTT.

CDR3 amino acids: CASSYAGPGDTQYF. CDR3 nucleotides: TGTGCCAGCAGTTATGCGGGGCCTGGTGATACGCAGTATTTT. V is TRBV6-1 and J is TRBJ2-3, with D maybe TRBD2 (6 bases). This CDR3 contains 14 residues. Germline CDR1 reads MNHNS; CDR2 reads SASEGT. The ends were cut back, 5 bases at V and 6 bases at J, with 15 bases in the middle.

J is TRBJ1-5 and V is TRBV7-2; D is undetermined. The CDR3 contains 14 residues. Between the trimmed V and J ends, which lost 0 bases and 2 bases, there was a span of 5 bases. Germline CDR1 is SGHTA and CDR2 is FQGNSA. CDR3: CASSLAGGNQPQHF. For the CDR3, the DNA is TGTGCCAGCAGCTTAGCGGGAGGCAATCAGCCCCAGCATTTT.

The rearrangement uses TRBV7-6 and TRBJ2-1; 12 nucleotides agree with TRBD2. The germline V gene encodes CDR1 SGHVS and CDR2 FNYEAQ. The V and J ends lost 5 bases and 7 bases, in that order; junction bases with no gene match: 3. CDR3 length equals 14 residues. The CDR3 coding sequence is TGTGCCAGCAGCACCCTAGCGGGGGGGAATGAGCAGTTCTTC. Translation: CASSTLAGGNEQFF.

The chain couples TRBV5-4 to TRBJ2-1; 8 bases map to TRBD2. The CDR3 sequence is 15 residues long. J was trimmed by 5 bases and V by 0 bases; bases with no gene match: 4. The germline gives CDR1 SGHNT, CDR2 YYREEE (reference sequence). In nucleotides, the CDR3 is TGTGCCAGCAGCTTGGTGGCGGGAGGCCACAATGAGCAGTTCTTC. The encoded protein is CASSLVAGGHNEQFF.

This CDR3 is CATSGWTSGSTDTQYF. CDR3 coding DNA: TGTGCCACCAGCGGATGGACTAGCGGGAGCACAGATACGCAGTATTTT. The chain employs TRBV15 and TRBJ2-3; TRBD2 matches at 11 bases. The CDR3 loop spans 16 amino acids. V shed 5 bases and J 0 bases; nucleotides not matched to a gene: 4. Germline lookup yields CDR1 LNHNV and CDR2 YYDKDF (reference sequence).

The chain is built from TRBV5-6 and TRBJ2-7, with 7 bases aligning to TRBD1. CDR1 SGHDT and CDR2 YYEEEE come from the germline V gene. The CDR3 contains 12 residues. Trimming took 4 bases from V and 3 from J; bases not matched to a gene: 1. The CDR3 here is CASSGQDYEQYF. CDR3 in DNA: TGTGCCAGCAGCGGACAGGACTACGAGCAGTACTTC.

The chain couples TRBV11-3 to TRBJ2-5, with D unresolved. The CDR3 covers 15 residues. Germline V CDR1 and CDR2: SGHNT, YENEEA. Trimming stripped 4 bases from V and 5 bases from J, with 17 bases between. CDR3 protein: CASSSTGYRSETQYF. The DNA of the CDR3 is TGTGCCAGCAGCTCCACCGGGTATAGGTCGGAGACCCAGTACTTC. The full variable domain, with the rest looked up from reference TRBV11-3 and TRBJ2-5, is EAGVVQSPRYKIIEKKQPVAFWCNPISGHNTLYWYLQNLGQGPELLIRYENEEAVDDSQLPKDRFSAERLKGVDSTLKIQPAELGDSAVYLCASSSTGYRSETQYFGPGTRLLVL.

This chain uses TRBV7-8 with TRBJ1-6, with TRBD1 as a possible D gene (6 bases). This CDR3 spans 18 amino acids. Trimming shortened V by 5 bases and J by 5 bases, and 22 bases separated the two germline ends. Germline V lookup: CDR1 SGHVS, CDR2 FQNEAQ. The CDR3 DNA is TGTGCCAGCAGCCGAACTCCACGCGCAGGGGACCATAATTCACCCCTCCACTTT. Encoded protein: CASSRTPRAGDHNSPLHF. The whole variable domain, remainder taken from reference TRBV7-8 and TRBJ1-6, is GAGVSQSPRYKVAKRGQDVALRCDPISGHVSLFWYQQALGQGPEFLTYFQNEAQLDKSGLPSDRFFAERPEGSVSTLKIQRTQQEDSAVYLCASSRTPRAGDHNSPLHFGNGTRLTVT.

The chain couples TRBV6-1 to TRBJ2-6; D is perhaps TRBD1 (6 bases). The CDR3 loop spans 18 amino acids. Trimming took off 4 bases at V and 2 bases at J, with 18 bases between the two ends. CDR1 MNHNS and CDR2 SASEGT come from the germline V gene. The CDR3 DNA is TGTGCCAGCAGTGTTTCAGGGGCGCGGCTCACTGGGGCCAACGTCCTGACTTTC. It translates to CASSVSGARLTGANVLTF.

The gene calls are TRBV7-3 and TRBJ2-1; 11 bases fit TRBD2. With V trimmed by 9 bases and J by 6 bases, 7 bases remained unmatched. Germline V lookup: CDR1 SGHTA, CDR2 FQGTGA. The CDR3 extends over 14 amino acids. CDR3 in amino acids: CARATSGSVNEQFF. The CDR3 nucleotides read TGTGCCAGGGCTACTAGCGGGAGTGTCAATGAGCAGTTCTTC.

This chain links TRBV12-5 with TRBJ1-1; 7 nucleotides line up with TRBD1. V lost 7 bases, J lost 0 bases, and 8 bases stayed unmatched. Germline loops: CDR1 LGHNT, CDR2 FRNRAP. The length of the CDR3 is 15 residues. The CDR3 region has the DNA TGTGCTAGTGCCGATGAAACAGGGGTGAACACTGAAGCTTTCTTT. It codes for CASADETGVNTEAFF.

This clone was found once. The V call is TRBV4-1, the J call TRBJ1-1; TRBD1 matches 8 bases. The V gene's germline CDR1 is MGHRA and CDR2 YSYEKL. This CDR3 has 15 amino acids. V was clipped by 3 bases and J by 2 bases; unmatched bases: 5. The DNA for the CDR3 is TGCGCCAGCAGCCACTACGGACAGGGCAACACTGAAGCTTTCTTT. Translated: CASSHYGQGNTEAFF.

V gene TRBV5-5 combines with J gene TRBJ1-2, with 8 bases identical to TRBD1. The V gene end was trimmed by 0 bases and the J gene end by 7 bases; junction bases not matched to a gene: 2. The CDR3 runs 13 residues. From germline, CDR1 is SGHKS and CDR2 YYEKEE (reference sequence). The CDR3 sequence is CASSLARGPGYTF. CDR3 bases: TGTGCCAGCAGCTTGGCCAGGGGGCCTGGCTACACCTTC. Full variable domain (missing parts from reference TRBV5-5 and TRBJ1-2): DAGVTQSPTHLIKTRGQQVTLRCSPISGHKSVSWYQQVLGQGPQFIFQYYEKEERGRGNFPDRFSARQFPNYSSELNVNALLLGDSALYLCASSLARGPGYTFGSGTRLTVV.

This chain joins TRBV9 and TRBJ1-2; the D is unclear. V shed 1 base and J shed 1 base, with 5 bases lying between them. The germline CDR1 and CDR2 sequences are SGDLS and YYNGEE. There are 13 residues in the CDR3. CDR3 sequence reads: CASSVSVNYGYTF. In nucleotides, the CDR3 is TGTGCCAGCAGCGTATCCGTTAACTATGGCTACACCTTC.